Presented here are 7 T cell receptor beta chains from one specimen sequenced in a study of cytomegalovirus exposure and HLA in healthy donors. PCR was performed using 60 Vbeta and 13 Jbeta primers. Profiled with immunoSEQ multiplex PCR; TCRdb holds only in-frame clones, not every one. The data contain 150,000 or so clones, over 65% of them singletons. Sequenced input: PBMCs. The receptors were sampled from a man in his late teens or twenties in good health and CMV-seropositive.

The CDR3 nucleotides read TGTGCCAGCTCACCTCGCGACCCAGGAGGGTACACTGAAGCTTTCTTT. Encoded protein: CASSPRDPGGYTEAFF. V gene TRBV18 combines with J gene TRBJ1-1; D is uncertain. Germline assignment: CDR1 KGHSH and CDR2 LQKENI. V lost 3 bases and J lost 3, with 17 bases in between. This CDR3 contains 16 residues.

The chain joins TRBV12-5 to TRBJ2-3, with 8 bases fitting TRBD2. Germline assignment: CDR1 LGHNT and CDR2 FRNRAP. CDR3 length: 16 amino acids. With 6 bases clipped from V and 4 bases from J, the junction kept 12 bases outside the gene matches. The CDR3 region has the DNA TGTGCTAGTGGCCGGCGGGAGGCCGATTCAGCAGATACGCAGTATTTT. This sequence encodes CASGRREADSADTQYF.

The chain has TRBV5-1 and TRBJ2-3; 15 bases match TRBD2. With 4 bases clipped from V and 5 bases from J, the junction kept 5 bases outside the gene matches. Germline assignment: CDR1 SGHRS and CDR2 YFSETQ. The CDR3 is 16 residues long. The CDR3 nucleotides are TGCGCCAGCAGCCCGGGACTAGCGGGAGGCCGAGATACGCAGTATTTT. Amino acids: CASSPGLAGGRDTQYF.

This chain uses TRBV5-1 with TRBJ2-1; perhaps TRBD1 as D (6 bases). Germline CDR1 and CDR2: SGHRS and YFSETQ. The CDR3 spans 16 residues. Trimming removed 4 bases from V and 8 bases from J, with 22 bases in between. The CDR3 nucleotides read TGCGCCAGCAGCAGCCTAAAGGGAGCCGAGGGGGATGAGCAGTTCTTC. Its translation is CASSSLKGAEGDEQFF.

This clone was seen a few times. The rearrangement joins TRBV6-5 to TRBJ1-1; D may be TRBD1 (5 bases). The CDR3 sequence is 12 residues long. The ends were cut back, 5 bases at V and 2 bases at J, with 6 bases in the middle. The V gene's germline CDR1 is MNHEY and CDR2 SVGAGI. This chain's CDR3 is CASSDSNTEAFF. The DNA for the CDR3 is TGTGCCAGCAGTGACAGCAACACTGAAGCTTTCTTT.

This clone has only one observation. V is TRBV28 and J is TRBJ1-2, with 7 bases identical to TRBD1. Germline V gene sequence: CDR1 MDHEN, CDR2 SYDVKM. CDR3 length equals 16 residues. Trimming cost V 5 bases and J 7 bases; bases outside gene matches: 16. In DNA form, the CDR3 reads TGTGCCAGCAGTACACAGACGGGGTACAGGGGTGCTGGCTACACCTTC. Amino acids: CASSTQTGYRGAGYTF.

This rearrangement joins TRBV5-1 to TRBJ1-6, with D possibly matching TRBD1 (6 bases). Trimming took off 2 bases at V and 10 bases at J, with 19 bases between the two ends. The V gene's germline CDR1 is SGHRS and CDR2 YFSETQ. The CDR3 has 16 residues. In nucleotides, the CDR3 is TGCGCCAGCAGCTTAAGGGGCGGCAGGGGAGACTCACCCCTCCACTTT. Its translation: CASSLRGGRGDSPLHF.